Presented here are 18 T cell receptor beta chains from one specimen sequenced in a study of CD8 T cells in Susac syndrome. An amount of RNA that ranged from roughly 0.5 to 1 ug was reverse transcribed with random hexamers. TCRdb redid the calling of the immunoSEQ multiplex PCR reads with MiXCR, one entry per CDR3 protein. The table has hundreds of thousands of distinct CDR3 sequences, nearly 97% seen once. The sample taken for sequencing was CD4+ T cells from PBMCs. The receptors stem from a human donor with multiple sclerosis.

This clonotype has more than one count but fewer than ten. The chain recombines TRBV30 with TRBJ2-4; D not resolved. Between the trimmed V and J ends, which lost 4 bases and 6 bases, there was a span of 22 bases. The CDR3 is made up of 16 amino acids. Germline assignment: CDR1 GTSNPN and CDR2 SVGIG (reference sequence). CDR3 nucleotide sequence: TGTGCCTGGACCACTTGGGCCGGCGCTGGGTTAAACATTCAGTACTTC. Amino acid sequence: CAWTTWAGAGLNIQYF.

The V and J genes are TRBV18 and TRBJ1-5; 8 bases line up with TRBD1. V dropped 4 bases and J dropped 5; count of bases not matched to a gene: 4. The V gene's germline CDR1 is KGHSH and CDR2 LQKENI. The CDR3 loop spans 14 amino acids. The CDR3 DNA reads TGTGCCAGCTCACGGGTACAGGGGGATCAGCCCCAGCATTTT. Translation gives CASSRVQGDQPQHF.

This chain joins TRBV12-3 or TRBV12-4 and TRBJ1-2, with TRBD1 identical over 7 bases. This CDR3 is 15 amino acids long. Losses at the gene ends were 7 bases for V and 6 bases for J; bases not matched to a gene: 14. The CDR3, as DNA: TGTGCCAGCATTCCCGACAGGGCCATAGCGAATGGCTACACCTTC. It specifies CASIPDRAIANGYTF.

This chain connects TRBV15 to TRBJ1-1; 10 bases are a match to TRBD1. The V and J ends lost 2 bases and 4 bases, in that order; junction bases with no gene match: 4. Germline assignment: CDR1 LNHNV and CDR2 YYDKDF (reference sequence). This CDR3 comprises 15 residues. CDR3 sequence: CATSRNRDRGTEAFF. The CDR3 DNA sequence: TGTGCCACCAGCAGAAACCGGGACAGGGGCACTGAAGCTTTCTTT. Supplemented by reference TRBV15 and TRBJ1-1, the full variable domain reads DAMVIQNPRYQVTQFGKPVTLSCSQTLNHNVMYWYQQKSSQAPKLLFHYYDKDFNNEADTPDNFQSRRPNTSFCFLDIRSPGLGDTAMYLCATSRNRDRGTEAFFGQGTRLTVV.

CDR3 amino acids: CASRRQGSYNEQFF. The CDR3 DNA reads TGTGCCAGTAGGAGACAGGGCTCCTACAATGAGCAGTTCTTC. The chain employs TRBV19 and TRBJ2-1, with 7 positions matching TRBD1. The V gene's germline CDR1 is LNHDA and CDR2 SQIVND (reference sequence). Losses at the gene ends were 6 bases for V and 0 bases for J; bases not matched to a gene: 2. The CDR3 has 14 residues.

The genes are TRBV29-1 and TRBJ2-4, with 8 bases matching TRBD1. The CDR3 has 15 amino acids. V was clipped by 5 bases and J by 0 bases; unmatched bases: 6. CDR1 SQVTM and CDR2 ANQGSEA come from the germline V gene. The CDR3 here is CSVRETGVAKNIQYF. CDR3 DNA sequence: TGCAGCGTTAGGGAGACAGGGGTAGCCAAAAACATTCAGTACTTC.

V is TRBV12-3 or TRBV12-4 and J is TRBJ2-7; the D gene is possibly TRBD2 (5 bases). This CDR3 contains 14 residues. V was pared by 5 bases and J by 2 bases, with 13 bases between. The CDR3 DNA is TGTGCCAGCAGTAACGGACTTCAGACCTACGAGCAGTACTTC. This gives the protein CASSNGLQTYEQYF.

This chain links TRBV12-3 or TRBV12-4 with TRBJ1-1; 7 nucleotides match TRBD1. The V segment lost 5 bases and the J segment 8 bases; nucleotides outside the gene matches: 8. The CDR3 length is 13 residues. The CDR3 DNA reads TGTGCCAGCAGTCCGTGGACAGGAACGGAAGCTTTCTTT. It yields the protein CASSPWTGTEAFF.

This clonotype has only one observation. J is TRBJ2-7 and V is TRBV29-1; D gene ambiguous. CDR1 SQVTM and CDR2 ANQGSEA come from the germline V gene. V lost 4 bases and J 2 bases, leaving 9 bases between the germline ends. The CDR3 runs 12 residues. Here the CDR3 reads CSVGANPYEQYF. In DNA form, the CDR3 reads TGCAGCGTTGGGGCTAATCCCTACGAGCAGTACTTC.

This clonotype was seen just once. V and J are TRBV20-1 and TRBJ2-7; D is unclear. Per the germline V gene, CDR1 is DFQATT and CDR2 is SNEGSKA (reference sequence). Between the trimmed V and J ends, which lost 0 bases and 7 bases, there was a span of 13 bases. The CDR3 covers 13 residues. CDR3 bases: TGCAGTGCTAGAGATATGGGGTTCGCGGAGCAGTACTTC. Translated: CSARDMGFAEQYF.

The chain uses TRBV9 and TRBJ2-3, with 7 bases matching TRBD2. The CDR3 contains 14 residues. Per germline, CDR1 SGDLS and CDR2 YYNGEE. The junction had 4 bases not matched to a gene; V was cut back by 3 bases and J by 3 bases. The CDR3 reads CASSARRGTDTQYF. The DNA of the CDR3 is TGTGCCAGCAGCGCTCGGCGGGGGACAGATACGCAGTATTTT.

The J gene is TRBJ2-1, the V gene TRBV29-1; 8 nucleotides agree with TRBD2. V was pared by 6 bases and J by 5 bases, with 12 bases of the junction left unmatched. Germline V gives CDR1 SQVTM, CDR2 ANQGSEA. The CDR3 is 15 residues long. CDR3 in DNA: TGCAGCGTAAAACCGGGCGCGGGGGGAAACAATGAGCAGTTCTTC. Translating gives CSVKPGAGGNNEQFF.

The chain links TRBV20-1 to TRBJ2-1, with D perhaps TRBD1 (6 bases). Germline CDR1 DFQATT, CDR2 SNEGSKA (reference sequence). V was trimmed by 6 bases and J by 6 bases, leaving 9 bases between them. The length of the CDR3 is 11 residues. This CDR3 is CSAWTVNEQFF. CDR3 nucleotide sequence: TGCAGTGCGTGGACAGTCAATGAGCAGTTCTTC.

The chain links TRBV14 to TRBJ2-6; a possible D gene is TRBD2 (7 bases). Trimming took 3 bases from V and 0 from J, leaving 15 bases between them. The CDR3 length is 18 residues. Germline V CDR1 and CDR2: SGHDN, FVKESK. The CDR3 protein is CASSHVRGASSGANVLTF. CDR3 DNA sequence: TGTGCCAGCAGCCATGTTCGGGGGGCGAGCTCTGGGGCCAACGTCCTGACTTTC.

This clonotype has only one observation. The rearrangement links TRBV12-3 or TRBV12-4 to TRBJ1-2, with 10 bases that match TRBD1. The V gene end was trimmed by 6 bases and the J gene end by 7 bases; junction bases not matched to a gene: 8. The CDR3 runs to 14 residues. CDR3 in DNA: TGTGCCAGCAGCCGACGGGACAGGGGCGTTGGCTACACCTTC. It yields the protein CASSRRDRGVGYTF.

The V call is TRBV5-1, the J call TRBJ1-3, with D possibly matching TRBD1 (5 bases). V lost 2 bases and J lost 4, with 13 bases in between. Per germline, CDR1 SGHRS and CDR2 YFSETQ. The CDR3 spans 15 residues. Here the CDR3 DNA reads TGCGCCAGCAGCTTAGCCGGGACTGAAGGAAACACCATATATTTT. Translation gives CASSLAGTEGNTIYF.

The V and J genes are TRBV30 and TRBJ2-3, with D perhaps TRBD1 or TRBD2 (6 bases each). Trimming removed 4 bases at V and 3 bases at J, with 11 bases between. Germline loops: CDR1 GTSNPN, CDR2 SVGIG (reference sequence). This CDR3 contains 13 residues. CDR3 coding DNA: TGTGCCTGGAAAGGGGGGCGGACAGATACGCAGTATTTT. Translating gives CAWKGGRTDTQYF.

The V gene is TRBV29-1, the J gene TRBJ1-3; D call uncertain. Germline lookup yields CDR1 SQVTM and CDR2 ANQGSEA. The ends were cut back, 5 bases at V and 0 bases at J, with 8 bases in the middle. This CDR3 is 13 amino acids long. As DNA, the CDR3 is TGCAGCGTTCGGGGAAACTCTGGAAACACCATATATTTT. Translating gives CSVRGNSGNTIYF.